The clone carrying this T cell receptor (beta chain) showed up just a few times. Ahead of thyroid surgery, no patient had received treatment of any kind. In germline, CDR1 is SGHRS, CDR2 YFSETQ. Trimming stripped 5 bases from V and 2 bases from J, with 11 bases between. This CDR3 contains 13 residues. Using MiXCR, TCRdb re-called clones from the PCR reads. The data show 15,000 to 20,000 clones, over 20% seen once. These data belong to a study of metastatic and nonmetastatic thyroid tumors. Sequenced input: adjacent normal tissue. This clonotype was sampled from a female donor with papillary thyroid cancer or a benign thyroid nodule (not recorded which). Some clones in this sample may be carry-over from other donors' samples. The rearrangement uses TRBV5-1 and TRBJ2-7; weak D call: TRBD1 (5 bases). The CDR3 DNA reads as TGCGCCAGCAGACTCGACAGTCCCTACGAGCAGTACTTC. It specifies CASRLDSPYEQYF. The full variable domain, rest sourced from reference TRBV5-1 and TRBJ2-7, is KAGVTQTPRYLIKTRGQQVTLSCSPISGHRSVSWYQQTPGQGLQFLFEYFSETQRNKGNFPGRFSGRQFSNSRSEMNVSTLELGDSALYLCASRLDSPYEQYFGPGTRLTVT.